This T cell receptor beta chain was obtained from a study of cytomegalovirus exposure and HLA in healthy donors (TCRdb year 2017). For context, the study as a whole: In an earlier analysis of 450 to 750 of the donors, under 300 Gb of sequence data and 120 million or so unique TCR beta sequences from 180 million or so T cells were reported. An early release that covered approximately 600 HLA-typed donors contained approximately 300 gigabases of sequencing data and around 85 million unique TCR sequences. Among the roughly 380 genotyped donors, about 83% belonged to the genetic ancestry cluster associated with self-reported Caucasian donors. The study aimed to test whether signatures of past pathogen exposure could be identified by cataloging public T cell receptors. The study used immunosequencing to profile the T cell repertoires of around 600 subjects and linked those repertoires to cytomegalovirus serostatus. Besides the first cohort of about 730 subjects, a separate validation cohort made up of roughly 120 different subjects was used. High-throughput TCR immunosequencing, statistical association of individual TCRs with disease status, and machine learning were combined to predict cytomegalovirus infection status. In a later analysis, previously published TCR beta repertoires from hundreds of donors were re-analyzed and high-resolution HLA genotyping was added so that TCR occurrence patterns could be studied. The later analysis used no new phenotypic data to find candidate immune exposures, relying instead on TCR beta sequences and their occurrence across donors. In an earlier analysis of more than 550 of the donors, high-throughput TCR beta sequencing was used to judge whether each TCR beta V gene segment behaved as functional or pseudogenic. Alongside the repertoire data, information on donor age, sex, ethnicity and CMV serostatus was compiled. In a later genetic analysis, genome-wide SNP genotypes for about three fifths of the roughly 670 donors were used, and that subset was treated as a discovery cohort. All discovery cohort repertoires had been generated on a single sequencing platform. HLA typing covered class I and class II loci at four-digit resolution. Typing coverage differed by locus: A, B, C, DRB1 and DQB1 were typed in roughly 629-630 donors, DQA1 in about 560, DPA1 in around 580, and DPB1 in 450 to 490. Because of strong linkage in the cohort, 5 or 6 DR-DQ haplotypes were treated as single units for association and clustering. Across some 400 genotyped donors of the cohort, an average of approximately 240,000 unique TCR beta nucleotide sequences per donor were sequenced, and roughly 20% of those sequences were non-productive.

In total, approximately 690 healthy bone marrow donors made up the cohort. All cohort members were sampled while nominally healthy, although unrecorded immune exposures were likely present. The donor was CMV seronegative and belonged to the group of 320 or so seronegative cohort members. Each donor provided a peripheral blood sample, and peripheral blood mononuclear cells were used for TCR beta sequencing. Genomic DNA was extracted from the blood cell samples with the Qiagen DNeasy Blood Extraction Kit. Receptor libraries were prepared by the immunoSEQ multiplex PCR assay. For the multiplex PCR, a mixture combining 60 forward primers for TCR Vbeta segments and 13 reverse primers for TCR Jbeta segments was used. The CDR3 region of rearranged TCR beta genes was amplified from genomic DNA with a multiplex PCR assay. Amplified TCR beta libraries were sequenced as 87-base-pair reads on the Illumina HiSeq System. Per the original workflow: In a later analysis, roughly 80 million unique TCR beta chains were counted across the 500 to 850 repertoires, and some 10 million of these chains were shared by at least two donors. To remove PCR and sequencing errors, raw reads were error-corrected and collapsed into unique sequences using a nearest-neighbor algorithm that merged closely related sequences. To assign V, D and J gene segments, CDR3 sequences were aligned to IMGT reference sequences. For a sequence to be retained, a match of at least six nucleotides to both a V gene segment and a J gene segment was required. A rearrangement was called productive if the CDR3 had no stop codons and remained in frame with V and J, and every other rearrangement was called non-productive. CDR3 was defined by IMGT convention, running from the second conserved V-encoded cysteine to the conserved J-encoded phenylalanine. In an earlier analysis of around 640 of the donors, sequences lacking an unambiguous match to a single V gene segment were excluded. In an earlier analysis of around 600 of the donors, V segments were called functional above 56.7% productive rearrangements and were called segregating when the between-donor standard deviation exceeded 5%. To diagnose cytomegalovirus status from the catalog of TCR beta chain sequences, a statistical classification framework was built. In a later analysis, TCR nucleotide sequences were compared against IMGT/GENE-DB human TR gene sequences so that V and J genes could be assigned. The TCRdist pipeline was used in a later analysis to assign CDR3 sequences and most-parsimonious VDJ recombination scenarios. In a later analysis, each TCR beta chain was defined by its CDR3 amino acid sequence together with its V-gene family, and reads lacking a unique V-gene family were excluded. In a later analysis, 550 to 650 highly shared, low-generation-probability nucleotide sequences were removed to address suspected cross-contamination and a sequencing artifact. A later analysis calculated a clonal expansion index for each public chain from normalized within-repertoire ranks of inferred template counts. A later analysis computed generation probabilities with a VDJ recombination model fitted to out-of-frame rearrangements, and checked the results against IGoR. A later analysis scored TCR-TCR, TCR-HLA and TCR-CMV co-occurrence with hypergeometric tests, applying a repertoire-size bias correction to TCR pairs. To estimate false discovery rates, a later analysis permuted the HLA or CMV assignments 20 times. In a later analysis, co-occurring TCRs were grouped using DBSCAN, and TCRdist sequence similarity was added for clustering within HLA-allele-positive subsets. For co-occurrence clustering, repertoires with fewer than 30,000 or more than 120,000 public chains were excluded, along with four or five repertoires with anomalous nucleotide sharing. TCRdb obtained this table from immuneACCESS and retained in-frame rearrangements with V and J assigned. These tables miss some clones; where compared with another copy, unresolved V genes account for less than half of the shortfall, and the remainder is unexplained. For V, J and clone size, that table is used; D and trimming come from the DNA. Within this sample are 130,000 to 150,000 clones, with 78% of them counted one time only. Of the sample, about 3.2% falls within the top ten clones.

With respect to this clone: This receptor's antigen is unknown. Base qualities are not provided; no much larger clone lies one nucleotide away.

Clipping removes 2 bases from V and 8 bases from J, with 15 as the unmatched junction base count. CDR1 SQVTM and CDR2 ANQGSEA are derived from the germline V gene. Including the terminal cysteine and phenylalanine, the CDR3 comprises 18 residues. The DNA shown is the 54-base CDR3, in frame from base 1. On the study overall, not on this receptor specifically: A later analysis found that TCR association rates varied across HLA loci, with DRB1 alleles showing the most associated TCRs and HLA-C alleles the fewest. The study gave a list of more than 150 TCR beta chains associated with cytomegalovirus. Specific HLA alleles were associated with 15,000 to 20,000 TCR beta sequences at a false discovery rate of 0.05 in a later analysis. An earlier analysis of around 540 of the donors showed that most TCR beta V segments appeared in productive rearrangements either about 90% or about 30% of the time, which broadly matched IMGT annotations. A later analysis found that HLA-associated TCR beta chains were more clonally expanded and had lower generation probabilities than equally common non-associated chains. In a later genetic analysis, fewer N-insertions in productive TCRs were reported among donors in an Asian-associated ancestry cluster than the approximately 710-donor mean. According to a later analysis, parvovirus B19, influenza, CMV and Epstein-Barr virus appeared linked to several top co-occurrence clusters. A further reported finding was that TCR beta sequences accurately predicted the HLA-A and HLA-B alleles for most subjects in the first cohort. A cluster of highly shared sequence variants was judged likely to represent a technical artifact of the sequencing pipeline. Linkage disequilibrium might explain the correlated functional status among segregating V segments, but an unknown experimental factor could not be ruled out. Sequencing depth was assumed to be roughly uniform across donors in the presence/absence analyses, though that assumption may not hold. CMV serostatus was the only immune exposure information available for the cohort. The authors suggested that the approach could potentially be extended to other disease states and immunological phenotypes. The cohort was sequenced for TCR beta chains only, and without alpha or paired-chain data the features that could be detected were limited. A later analysis found that most CMV-associated TCR beta chains appeared HLA-restricted, with HLA associations seemingly driven largely by CMV exposure. The earlier analysis of around 600 of the donors excluded some 16 rarely observed V segments, including chromosome 9 orphons, because counts were too low. In both the original and validation cohorts, the classifier was reported to diagnose cytomegalovirus status with high specificity and sensitivity. Strong co-occurrence of HLA alleles, especially DR and DQ, made assigning TCR associations to individual alleles difficult. In a later genetic analysis, a missense DCLRE1C variant was associated with V-gene and J-gene trimming of TCR beta chains, and the association was replicated in an independent cohort. Some IMGT-functional V segments, including TRBV6-2 and TRBV6-3, could not be distinguished by the 87-base-pair reads and were therefore excluded. Because some donors lacked HLA typing at each locus, the association tests relied only on the typed subset. A few of the identified cytomegalovirus-associated TCR beta chains were confirmed in vitro to be specific for cytomegalovirus antigens. Across donors, most TCR sequences were observed very rarely, whereas some public TCRs were present in many individuals.

The chain couples TRBV29-1 to TRBJ2-1, and 13 bases in between align with TRBD2. The sequencing sample was made of PBMCs. The TCR comes from a female donor in good health and CMV-seronegative. The DNA reads TGCAGCGTTGAAACTGTACTAGCGGGAGGGTATCCTACATATGAGCAGTTCTTC. This gives the protein CSVETVLAGGYPTYEQFF.